The 10 T cell receptor beta chains presented below share a single source sample, sequenced in a study of T cell changes during pregnancy in multiple sclerosis. Using immunoSEQ multiplex PCR, the repertoire was profiled, and TCRdb retains in-frame clones only, with some absent. The data show about 71,000 clones, around 90% seen once. Sequencing used CD8+ T cells from peripheral blood mononuclear cells, obtained before pregnancy. The receptors shown here come from a female donor with multiple sclerosis, enrolled in a pregnancy study.

The chain couples TRBV2 to TRBJ2-3; TRBD1 matches at 7 bases. This CDR3 comprises 15 residues. The germline V gene encodes CDR1 SNHLY and CDR2 FYNNEI. J was trimmed by 0 bases and V by 7 bases; bases with no gene match: 7. CDR3 DNA: TGTGCCAGCACCTACTACAGGGGAAGCACAGATACGCAGTATTTT. Translation: CASTYYRGSTDTQYF.

This sequence joins TRBV13 and TRBJ1-6; D call uncertain. CDR1 and CDR2 from the germline V gene are PRHDT and FYEKMQ (reference sequence). CDR3 length: 14 amino acids. Trimming removed 0 bases at V and 8 bases at J, with 8 bases between. The CDR3 here is CASSLGTVDSPLHF. The CDR3 nucleotides read TGTGCCAGCAGCTTAGGTACAGTTGATTCACCCCTCCACTTT.

The J gene is TRBJ2-3, the V gene TRBV30, with 9 positions matching TRBD2. CDR1 and CDR2 from the germline V gene are GTSNPN and SVGIG (reference sequence). V was pared by 5 bases and J by 1 base, with 7 bases of the junction left unmatched. This CDR3 has 15 residues. Written as DNA, the CDR3 is TGTGCCTGGTCCGCGGGAGGGGGTGGCACAGATACGCAGTATTTT. Its protein is CAWSAGGGGTDTQYF.

V is TRBV20-1 and J is TRBJ1-1, with TRBD1 as a possible D gene (6 bases). This CDR3 region has 11 residues. Trimming shortened V by 5 bases and J by 11 bases, and 15 bases separated the two germline ends. Germline V CDR1 and CDR2: DFQATT, SNEGSKA (reference sequence). CDR3 protein: CSAPNTGWAFF. For the CDR3, the DNA is TGCAGTGCTCCCAACACAGGGTGGGCTTTCTTT.

V usage is TRBV6-1 and J usage is TRBJ1-3; TRBD1 matches at 7 bases. Germline CDR1 and CDR2: MNHNS and SASEGT. The CDR3 is made up of 15 amino acids. The junction had 4 bases not matched to a gene; V was cut back by 5 bases and J by 0 bases. The CDR3 is CASSHRGYSGNTIYF. CDR3 in DNA: TGTGCCAGCAGTCACAGGGGCTACTCTGGAAACACCATATATTTT.

V and J are TRBV9 and TRBJ1-1, with D perhaps matching TRBD1 (5 bases). Trimming stripped 4 bases from V and 1 base from J, with 8 bases between. The CDR3 covers 13 residues. Looked up from germline, CDR1 is SGDLS and CDR2 is YYNGEE. The CDR3 protein is CASSPTGNTEAFF. In nucleotides, the CDR3 is TGTGCCAGCAGCCCCACAGGGAACACTGAAGCTTTCTTT.

This clone was seen only once. The V call is TRBV12-5, the J call TRBJ2-7; D unresolved. The CDR3 contains 11 residues. The germline gives CDR1 LGHNT, CDR2 FRNRAP. The V end was cut by 5 bases, the J end by 1 base, with 3 bases between. The CDR3 region is CASGRSYEQYF. CDR3 DNA: TGTGCTAGTGGTCGTTCCTACGAGCAGTACTTC.

V usage is TRBV5-6 and J usage is TRBJ2-3, with 13 bases matching TRBD2. The CDR3 is 16 amino acids. CDR1 and CDR2 from the germline V gene are SGHDT and YYEEEE. With 2 bases clipped from V and 5 bases from J, the junction kept 5 bases outside the gene matches. CDR3 region: CASSFGLAGVGDTQYF. The CDR3 DNA follows: TGTGCCAGCAGCTTTGGACTAGCGGGGGTTGGAGATACGCAGTATTTT.

The chain joins TRBV9 to TRBJ2-1, with 9 bases aligning to TRBD1. V shed 3 bases and J 8 bases; nucleotides not matched to a gene: 6. The CDR3 loop spans 14 amino acids. CDR1 and CDR2 from the germline V gene are SGDLS and YYNGEE. CDR3 sequence reads: CASSAGTGWDEQFF. CDR3 DNA sequence: TGTGCCAGCAGCGCCGGGACAGGGTGGGATGAGCAGTTCTTC.

As regards this clone: This likely traces to a read error, being one base from a far larger clone. The CDR3, as DNA: TGTGCCAGCAGCTCGGGACAGCCCTACGAGCAGTACTTC. Translated: CASSSGQPYEQYF. V is TRBV7-6 and J is TRBJ2-7; 7 nucleotides agree with TRBD1. This CDR3 has 13 amino acids. The J segment lost 2 bases and the V segment lost 4 bases, leaving 2 bases of the junction unmatched. Germline CDR1 reads SGHVS; CDR2 reads FNYEAQ.